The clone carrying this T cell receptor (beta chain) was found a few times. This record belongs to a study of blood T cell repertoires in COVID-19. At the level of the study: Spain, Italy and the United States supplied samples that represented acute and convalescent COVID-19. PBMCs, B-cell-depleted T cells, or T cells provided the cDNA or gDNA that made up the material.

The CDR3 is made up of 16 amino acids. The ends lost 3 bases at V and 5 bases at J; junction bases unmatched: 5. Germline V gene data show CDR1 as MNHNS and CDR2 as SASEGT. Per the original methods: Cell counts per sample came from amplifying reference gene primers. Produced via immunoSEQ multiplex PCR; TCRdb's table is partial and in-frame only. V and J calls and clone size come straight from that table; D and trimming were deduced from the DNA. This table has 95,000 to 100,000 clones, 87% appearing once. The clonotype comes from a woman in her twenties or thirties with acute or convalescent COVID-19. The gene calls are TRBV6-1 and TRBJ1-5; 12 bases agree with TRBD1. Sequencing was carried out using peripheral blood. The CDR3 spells CASSDGTGGRYQPQHF. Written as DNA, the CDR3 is TGTGCCAGCAGTGATGGGACAGGGGGCCGATATCAGCCCCAGCATTTT.